Below, one T cell receptor (beta chain) is given with its context. These data belong to a study of patients and donors after allogeneic stem cell transplantation. This CDR3 contains 16 residues. Germline V gives CDR1 SGHVS, CDR2 FNYEAQ. Trimming left V 1 base short and J 3 bases short, with 15 bases between. Via MiXCR, TCRdb re-called the RT-PCR reads, giving one row per CDR3 protein. The sample lists a few hundred thousand distinct CDR3 sequences, 38% occurring once. The sequenced sample consisted of blood, either unsorted or a sorted T cell fraction (not recorded which). The chain links TRBV7-6 to TRBJ2-5; D possibly corresponds to TRBD1 (5 bases). This clonotype was sampled from a human donor who was either an allogeneic HSCT recipient or a stem cell or donor lymphocyte infusion donor (not recorded which). It is not recorded whose cells these are; they may come from a transplant donor. This CDR3 reads CASSLVRWGVEETQYF. CDR3 sequence (DNA): TGTGCCAGCAGCTTAGTTAGGTGGGGCGTTGAAGAGACCCAGTACTTC.